This T cell receptor beta chain was obtained from a study of blood T cell repertoires in COVID-19. Assay used: immunoSEQ multiplex PCR; TCRdb lists only in-frame clones, some missing. The sample lists over 600,000 clones, around 89% occurring once. The source of this sequence is a woman aged 18-35 years with acute or convalescent COVID-19. The sequenced sample was peripheral blood.

The DNA of the CDR3 is TGCAGTGCCGGAGGTCGGGAGCAGTTCTTC. It yields the protein CSAGGREQFF. This chain joins TRBV20-1 and TRBJ2-1, with a tentative D call TRBD2 (5 bases). Germline CDR1 reads DFQATT; CDR2 reads SNEGSKA (reference sequence). The CDR3 contains 10 residues. The V gene lost 6 bases and the J gene lost 10 bases, with 10 bases spanning the gap.